The 10 T cell receptor beta chains given below trace back to one sample, sequenced in a study of cytomegalovirus exposure and HLA in healthy donors. PCR used 60 Vbeta primers and 13 Jbeta primers. The assay was immunoSEQ multiplex PCR, and TCRdb's table has in-frame clones only and misses some. The sample yields about 120,000 clones, 77% seen once. Sample: PBMCs. These receptor sequences come from a man in his late teens or twenties in good health and CMV-seropositive.

The J gene is TRBJ1-2, the V gene TRBV7-6; D might be TRBD1 (6 bases). Germline V gene lookup returns CDR1 SGHVS and CDR2 FNYEAQ. Trimming took off 5 bases at V and 8 bases at J, with 18 bases between the two ends. The CDR3 extends over 14 amino acids. The CDR3 region is CASSGTGKVAGYTF. The CDR3 coding sequence is TGTGCCAGCAGCGGCACAGGGAAGGTGGCCGGCTACACCTTC.

Of note for this clone: Within the sample, other DNA sequences also encode this same CDR3. This chain uses TRBV7-9 with TRBJ2-7, with 13 bases matching TRBD2. The ends lost 4 bases at V and 0 bases at J; junction bases unmatched: 9. Germline loops: CDR1 SEHNR, CDR2 FQNEAQ (reference sequence). The CDR3 is made up of 18 amino acids. The CDR3 loop is CASSSKGLAGDNSYEQYF. DNA of the CDR3: TGTGCCAGCAGCTCAAAAGGACTAGCGGGGGACAACTCCTACGAGCAGTACTTC.

The chain joins TRBV6-6 to TRBJ1-4, with TRBD1 as a possible D gene (6 bases). The CDR3 is 13 amino acids. V was cut by 6 bases and J by 8 bases, with 13 bases left in between. Germline CDR1 MNHNY, CDR2 SVGAGI (reference sequence). Here the CDR3 reads CASSWTDREKLFF. Here the CDR3 DNA reads TGTGCCAGCAGCTGGACAGATAGGGAAAAACTGTTTTTT.

This chain connects TRBV19 to TRBJ2-1; 10 bases match TRBD2. The germline CDR1 and CDR2 sequences are LNHDA and SQIVND (reference sequence). This CDR3 region has 19 residues. V shed 5 bases and J 0 bases; nucleotides not matched to a gene: 13. The CDR3 region has the DNA TGTGCCAGTAGTTCCCCCGGACTAGCGGATTTAAGCTCCTACAATGAGCAGTTCTTC. Its translation is CASSSPGLADLSSYNEQFF.

The chain couples TRBV5-1 to TRBJ1-6; the match to TRBD1 covers 7 bases. Germline-derived CDR1 and CDR2 are SGHRS and YFSETQ. The CDR3 runs 14 residues. The junction had 0 bases not matched to a gene; V was cut back by 3 bases and J by 3 bases. This CDR3 reads CASSWDSYNSPLHF. The CDR3, as DNA: TGCGCCAGCAGCTGGGACAGCTATAATTCACCCCTCCACTTT.

V and J are TRBV5-1 and TRBJ1-6; unclear D gene. Germline CDR1 and CDR2: SGHRS and YFSETQ. The CDR3 is 14 residues long. Between the trimmed V and J ends, which lost 4 bases and 5 bases, there was a span of 10 bases. This chain's CDR3 is CASSVNSDNSPLHF. In DNA, the CDR3 is TGCGCCAGCAGCGTCAATTCGGATAATTCACCCCTCCACTTT. Using reference TRBV5-1 and TRBJ1-6 for the parts outside the CDR3, the full variable domain is KAGVTQTPRYLIKTRGQQVTLSCSPISGHRSVSWYQQTPGQGLQFLFEYFSETQRNKGNFPGRFSGRQFSNSRSEMNVSTLELGDSALYLCASSVNSDNSPLHFGNGTRLTVT.

The genes are TRBV5-1 and TRBJ2-2; no definite D call. Per the germline V gene, CDR1 is SGHRS and CDR2 is YFSETQ. Between the trimmed V and J ends, which lost 7 bases and 0 bases, there was a span of 10 bases. The CDR3 spans 14 residues. Here the CDR3 DNA reads TGCGCCAGCTCTTCAGGCCCGAACACCGGGGAGCTGTTTTTT. It is translated as CASSSGPNTGELFF.

The chain has TRBV7-9 and TRBJ2-1; D might be TRBD2 (5 bases). This CDR3 spans 14 amino acids. Germline-derived CDR1 and CDR2 are SEHNR and FQNEAQ (reference sequence). The germline V and J ends were trimmed by 2 bases and 7 bases, with 12 bases remaining between them. CDR3 in amino acids: CASSLPRAWNEQFF. The CDR3 DNA follows: TGTGCCAGCAGCTTACCGAGGGCTTGGAATGAGCAGTTCTTC. The variable domain in full, with the rest retrieved from reference TRBV7-9 and TRBJ2-1, is DTGVSQNPRHKITKRGQNVTFRCDPISEHNRLYWYRQTLGQGPEFLTYFQNEAQLEKSRLLSDRFSAERPKGSFSTLEIQRTEQGDSAMYLCASSLPRAWNEQFFGPGTRLTVL.

This clone is a singleton in its sample. The chain recombines TRBV30 with TRBJ2-7, with 7 bases aligning to TRBD1. V trimming: 0 bases; J trimming: 3 bases; junction bases outside the gene matches: 14. The CDR3 sequence is 17 residues long. Germline CDR1 reads GTSNPN; CDR2 reads SVGIG (reference sequence). The CDR3 DNA sequence: TGTGCCTGGAGTGTTTCTTTCATTGGGACAGTGATCTACGAGCAGTACTTC. Translation gives CAWSVSFIGTVIYEQYF.

The CDR3 spells CASIDRGTNTEAFF. Here the CDR3 DNA reads TGTGCCAGCATCGACAGGGGGACGAACACTGAAGCTTTCTTT. This chain connects TRBV19 to TRBJ1-1, with TRBD1 matching over 9 bases. Germline loops: CDR1 LNHDA, CDR2 SQIVND (reference sequence). V was pared by 9 bases and J by 1 base, with 6 bases of the junction left unmatched. The CDR3 consists of 14 residues.